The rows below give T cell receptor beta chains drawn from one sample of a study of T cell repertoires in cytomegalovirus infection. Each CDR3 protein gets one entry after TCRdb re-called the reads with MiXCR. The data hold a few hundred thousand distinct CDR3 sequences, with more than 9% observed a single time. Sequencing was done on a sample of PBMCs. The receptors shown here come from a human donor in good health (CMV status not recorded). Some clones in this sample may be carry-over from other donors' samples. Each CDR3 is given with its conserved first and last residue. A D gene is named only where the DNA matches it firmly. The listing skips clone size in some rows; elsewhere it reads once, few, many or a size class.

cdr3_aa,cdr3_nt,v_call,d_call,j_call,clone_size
CASSYSFQGAGTDTQYF,TGTGCCAGCAGTTACTCCTTCCAGGGGGCCGGCACAGATACGCAGTATTTT,TRBV6-8,TRBD1,TRBJ2-3,NA
CAISESGLAQYF,TGTGCCATCAGTGAGTCGGGACTAGCACAGTACTTC,TRBV10-3,TRBD2,TRBJ2-7,NA
CASALASGNEQFF,TGTGCCAGCGCCCTGGCTAGTGGGAATGAGCAGTTCTTC,TRBV6-2/TRBV6-3,NA,TRBJ2-1,few
CASSGLGANRYEQYF,TGTGCCAGCAGCGGACTTGGGGCAAATCGCTACGAGCAGTACTTC,TRBV7-9,NA,TRBJ2-7,few
CASSFLRPNSGSPLHF,TGTGCCAGCAGCTTTCTTAGGCCCAATAGTGGATCACCCCTCCACTTT,TRBV7-2,NA,TRBJ1-6,many
CASCGGLTDTQYF,TGTGCCAGCTGCGGGGGACTCACAGATACGCAGTATTTT,TRBV7-2,TRBD2,TRBJ2-3,once
CASSLSTQGVGYTF,TGTGCCAGCAGCTTATCGACCCAAGGGGTTGGCTACACCTTC,TRBV7-2,NA,TRBJ1-2,many
CSVEVLGSSTDTQYF,TGCAGCGTTGAAGTTTTAGGTTCTAGCACAGATACGCAGTATTTT,TRBV29-1,NA,TRBJ2-3,NA
CASSLSFTGHYGYTF,TGTGCCAGCAGCCTTTCCTTCACAGGACACTATGGCTACACCTTC,TRBV27,NA,TRBJ1-2,NA
CASRKGDLYGYTF,TGTGCCAGCCGAAAGGGGGACTTGTATGGCTACACCTTC,TRBV2,NA,TRBJ1-2,few
CASSGGQDQNSPLHF,TGTGCCAGCAGTGGGGGACAAGACCAAAATTCACCCCTCCACTTT,TRBV6-6,NA,TRBJ1-6,many
CATSGQGPEAFF,TGTGCCACCAGTGGACAGGGGCCTGAAGCTTTCTTT,TRBV24-1,TRBD1,TRBJ1-1,NA
CASSLTAGRSPLHF,TGTGCCAGCAGTTTAACAGCGGGGAGATCACCCCTCCACTTT,TRBV7-8,NA,TRBJ1-6,few
CASSFGILSNYGYTF,TGTGCCAGCAGCTTCGGAATCCTGAGTAACTATGGCTACACCTTC,TRBV7-2,NA,TRBJ1-2,many
CSATSEQGNQPQHF,TGCAGTGCTACGTCGGAGCAGGGAAATCAGCCCCAGCATTTT,TRBV20-1,NA,TRBJ1-5,few
CASHITGTAIYGYTF,TGTGCCAGCCACATTACCGGGACAGCTATCTATGGCTACACCTTC,TRBV28,TRBD1,TRBJ1-2,NA
CASWSGRPTDTQYF,TGTGCCAGTTGGAGCGGGCGGCCCACAGATACGCAGTATTTT,TRBV19,NA,TRBJ2-3,few
CATQGRRNQPQHF,TGTGCCACACAGGGGAGGCGCAATCAGCCCCAGCATTTT,TRBV24-1,TRBD1,TRBJ1-5,NA
CASSLESQPQHF,TGTGCCAGCAGCTTAGAGTCTCAGCCCCAGCATTTT,TRBV7-2,NA,TRBJ1-5,NA
CASGRDSGRPQETQYF,TGTGCCAGCGGCAGGGATAGCGGGAGGCCCCAAGAGACCCAGTACTTC,TRBV7-8,TRBD2,TRBJ2-5,many
CASSLFGGDRGQHF,TGTGCCAGCAGCTTATTTGGAGGAGACCGCGGCCAGCATTTT,TRBV7-2,NA,TRBJ1-5,many
CASSPDRSLSSLNQPQHF,TGTGCCAGCAGCCCGGACAGGTCCCTGTCGTCGCTGAATCAGCCCCAGCATTTT,TRBV6-8,TRBD1,TRBJ1-5,NA
CASSSRLSGNTIYF,TGTGCCAGCAGCTCCCGATTGTCGGGAAACACCATATATTTT,TRBV7-2,NA,TRBJ1-3,many
CASSSPSGSNSPLHF,TGTGCCAGCAGCTCCCCGTCGGGGTCTAATTCACCCCTCCACTTT,TRBV7-2,NA,TRBJ1-6,many
CASSKISGAGGETQYF,TGTGCCAGCAGCAAGATCTCAGGGGCTGGGGGAGAGACCCAGTACTTC,TRBV7-9,NA,TRBJ2-5,many
CASSLGGAPQYEQYF,TGTGCCAGCAGCTTAGGAGGAGCACCCCAATACGAGCAGTACTTC,TRBV11-1,NA,TRBJ2-7,few
CSARVSSYEQYF,TGCAGTGCTAGAGTCAGTTCCTACGAGCAGTACTTC,TRBV20-1,NA,TRBJ2-7,few
CAAQGPYGSDTQYF,TGTGCCGCGCAGGGGCCCTACGGGTCAGATACGCAGTATTTT,TRBV10-3,NA,TRBJ2-3,NA
CASSYSRGAGGQPQHF,TGTGCCAGCAGTTACTCAAGAGGGGCGGGGGGGCAGCCCCAGCATTTT,TRBV6-6,NA,TRBJ1-5,few
CASSLHPGSQYF,TGTGCCAGCAGCCTTCATCCCGGATCGCAGTATTTT,TRBV7-2,NA,TRBJ2-3,many
CASSFVGDLYEQYF,TGTGCCAGCAGCTTTGTCGGGGACCTTTACGAGCAGTACTTC,TRBV7-9,NA,TRBJ2-7,many
CASKAQGVYNEQFF,TGTGCCAGCAAAGCTCAGGGGGTCTACAATGAGCAGTTCTTC,TRBV7-2,TRBD1,TRBJ2-1,few
CASSLGSSQGATGELFF,TGCGCCAGCAGCTTAGGAAGTAGCCAGGGGGCCACCGGGGAGCTGTTTTTT,TRBV5-1,TRBD1,TRBJ2-2,NA
CASSLLAGVQDTQYF,TGTGCCAGCAGTTTGCTAGCGGGAGTGCAAGATACGCAGTATTTT,TRBV27,TRBD2,TRBJ2-3,NA
CSARDTGTGYTF,TGCAGTGCTAGAGATACGGGTACCGGCTACACCTTC,TRBV20-1,NA,TRBJ1-2,NA
CASSQLSGVLSYEQYF,TGTGCCAGCAGCCAATTATCAGGAGTACTCTCCTACGAGCAGTACTTC,TRBV4-2,NA,TRBJ2-7,few
CASSPPPSYEQYF,TGTGCCAGCAGTCCTCCGCCCTCCTACGAGCAGTACTTC,TRBV28,NA,TRBJ2-7,NA
CSARSFGEGSNYGYTF,TGCAGTGCTAGATCATTCGGGGAAGGGTCTAACTATGGCTACACCTTC,TRBV20-1,NA,TRBJ1-2,NA
CSARFPGGGNTIYF,TGCAGTGCTAGATTCCCGGGGGGTGGAAACACCATATATTTT,TRBV20-1,NA,TRBJ1-3,NA
CASSSGEGYSNQPQHF,TGTGCCAGCAGTTCAGGGGAGGGGTATAGCAATCAGCCCCAGCATTTT,TRBV12-3/TRBV12-4,NA,TRBJ1-5,few
CASSGTSRADTQYF,TGTGCCAGCAGTGGGACTAGCAGGGCAGATACGCAGTATTTT,TRBV7-2,TRBD2,TRBJ2-3,few
CSAIWTSAGLYEQFF,TGCAGCGCTATATGGACTAGCGCTGGGCTTTATGAGCAGTTCTTC,TRBV29-1,TRBD2,TRBJ2-1,many
CASSYPSSGEQFF,TGTGCCAGCAGTTATCCGTCTAGCGGGGAACAGTTCTTC,TRBV6-2/TRBV6-3,TRBD2,TRBJ2-1,many
CSASAGQFTEAFF,TGCAGTGCTAGCGCGGGACAGTTCACTGAAGCTTTCTTT,TRBV20-1,TRBD1,TRBJ1-1,NA
CASGLMDYEQYF,TGTGCTAGTGGTTTGATGGACTACGAGCAGTACTTC,TRBV12-5,NA,TRBJ2-7,few
CASSPSAVWSEKLFF,TGTGCCAGCTCACCCTCTGCCGTGTGGTCTGAAAAACTGTTTTTT,TRBV18,NA,TRBJ1-4,NA
CASSSPPTGGYTF,TGTGCCAGCTCATCCCCTCCCACGGGCGGCTACACCTTC,TRBV18,NA,TRBJ1-2,few
CASSTRTGDRAFF,TGTGCCAGCAGTACCCGGACAGGGGACCGAGCTTTCTTT,TRBV6-5,TRBD1,TRBJ1-1,NA
CASSVSLFGYEQYF,TGTGCCAGCAGCGTATCCCTCTTTGGGTACGAGCAGTACTTC,TRBV7-6,NA,TRBJ2-7,many
CASSQGGSNTEAFF,TGCGCCAGCAGCCAAGGGGGGAGCAACACTGAAGCTTTCTTT,TRBV4-1,NA,TRBJ1-1,many
CASSYRGNRDRRTYEQYF,TGTGCCAGCAGTTACAGAGGGAACCGGGACCGGAGGACCTACGAGCAGTACTTC,TRBV6-1,NA,TRBJ2-7,NA
CASSLAGSAELFF,TGTGCCAGCAGCTTGGCCGGGTCAGCAGAGCTGTTTTTT,TRBV5-4,NA,TRBJ2-2,few
CASSDRDRGLAKNIQYF,TGTGCCAGCAGTGACCGGGACAGGGGTCTAGCCAAAAACATTCAGTACTTC,TRBV28,TRBD1,TRBJ2-4,many